Only a few counts were recorded for the clone carrying this TCR beta chain. Its antigen remains unknown. Treatment given: oral pan-JAK inhibitor, 5-10 mg twice daily. The sample belongs to a study of CD8+ T cells in alopecia areata. Study summary: A regimen of oral tofacitinib, 5 to 10 mg twice daily, was given to treated patients. The study's findings and limits: Scalp sequencing captures resident alphabeta T cells of normal skin too. While patients received tofacitinib, many expanded lesional clones remained present in scalp and blood. Between patients, shared TCR sequences were less clear than in mice. This was possibly due in part to HLA diversity in the patient population.

RNA, once extracted, was reverse transcribed into cDNA for use as the sequencing template. TCRdb's copy holds only in-frame clones and misses some; the assay was immunoSEQ multiplex PCR. The sample has some 220,000 clones, more than 45% seen once. This CDR3 spans 13 amino acids. Per the germline V gene, CDR1 is ENHRY and CDR2 is SYGVKD. V gave up 5 bases and J gave up 2 bases, with 9 bases separating them. The receptor's source is a human donor with alopecia areata. Sequenced material: CD4+ T cells sorted from blood, taken at week 4, from a patient treated with tofacitinib. V and J are TRBV10-3 and TRBJ1-2, with D possibly TRBD1 on 5 matching bases. The CDR3 nucleotides are TGTGCCATCAGTCGGGACGGAAACTATGGCTACACCTTC. It specifies CAISRDGNYGYTF.